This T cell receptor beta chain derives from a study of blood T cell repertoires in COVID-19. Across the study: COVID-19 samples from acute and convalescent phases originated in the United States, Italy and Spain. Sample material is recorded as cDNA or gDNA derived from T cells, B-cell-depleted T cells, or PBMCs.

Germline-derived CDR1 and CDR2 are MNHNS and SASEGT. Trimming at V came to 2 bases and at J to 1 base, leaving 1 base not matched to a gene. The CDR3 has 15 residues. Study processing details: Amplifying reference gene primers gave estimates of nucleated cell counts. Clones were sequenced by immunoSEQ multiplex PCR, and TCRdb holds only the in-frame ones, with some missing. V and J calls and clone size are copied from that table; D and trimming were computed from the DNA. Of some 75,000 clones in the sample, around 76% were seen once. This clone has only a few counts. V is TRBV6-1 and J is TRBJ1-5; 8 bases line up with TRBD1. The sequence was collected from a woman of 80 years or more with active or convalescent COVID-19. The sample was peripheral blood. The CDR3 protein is CASSETGGSNQPQHF. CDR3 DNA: TGTGCCAGCAGTGAAACAGGGGGAAGCAATCAGCCCCAGCATTTT.